This T cell receptor (beta chain) was sequenced in a study of Graves' ophthalmopathy and Graves' hyperthyroidism (dated by TCRdb to 2016 to 2019). Notes on the research overall: Peripheral blood was collected at initial diagnosis, prior to any treatment. After sampling, hyperthyroidism patients received methimazole starting at 30 mg daily, and ophthalmopathy patients received high-dose intravenous methylprednisolone. A discovery set of 100 patients (43 ophthalmopathy, 60 or so stable hyperthyroidism) was enrolled to explore V-J signatures distinguishing ophthalmopathy from hyperthyroidism. An independent validation cohort was composed of 18 hyperthyroidism patients and more than 15 patients who later progressed from hyperthyroidism to ophthalmopathy. In total, approximately 140 blood samples were TCR-sequenced: approximately 42 ophthalmopathy, 80 or so hyperthyroidism and roughly 17 hyperthyroidism-to-ophthalmopathy patients. In a handful of hyperthyroidism patients, the T-cell repertoire of thyroid tissue was compared with the T-cell repertoire of blood. The study used TCR beta repertoire signatures to distinguish Graves' ophthalmopathy from Graves' hyperthyroidism and to predict progression to ophthalmopathy. Broad study findings and their caveats: In validation, the model predicted ophthalmopathy progression with nearly 71% sensitivity and approximately 72% specificity; roughly eleven predicted patients were CT-confirmed with GO in a median of about 6.1 months. Ophthalmopathy was separated from stable hyperthyroidism by the 13-signature model with more than 85% sensitivity and around 81% specificity in cross-validation and with 80%/75% in the test set. Sample size was not predetermined statistically, and investigators were not blinded to group allocation. Most of the expanded thyroid clonotypes with a frequency above 0.001 were also detected in blood, and it was suggested that the thyroid immune response may be reflected by blood repertoires.

Patients with ophthalmopathy had moderately to severely active disease, with a Clinical Activity Score of 3 or more, a NOSPECS grade of 4 or more, and a disease duration of less than 3 months. Patients were excluded if they had other autoimmune diseases, uncontrolled infections, pregnancy or lactation. Clinical symptoms, serum thyroxine, TRAb, thyroid ultrasound and orbital computed tomography were used for diagnosis. PBMCs were isolated from 7.5 to 10 ml of fresh peripheral blood by Ficoll-Paque density gradient centrifugation. Total RNA was extracted with Trizol reagent and quality-checked on an Agilent 2100 Bioanalyzer. TCR beta CDR3 regions were amplified from RNA transcripts for repertoire sequencing. A first-round RT-PCR used HTBI primers with the Qiagen OneStep RT-PCR kit, followed by a second-round multiplex PCR, size selection and purification. Libraries were sequenced paired-end with 100 bp reads on an Illumina HiSeq2000. In the source study's methods: Reads were processed with SOAPnuke, discarding reads with adapters, uncalled bases, mean Phred below 15, or no exact constant-primer or identifier match. COPE v1.2.5 was used to merge high-quality paired reads. Each unique nucleotide sequence was defined as a clonotype, and clonotypes were aligned to IMGT TRB V, D and J references with MiTCR v1.1. The analysis was limited to V-J combinations with a frequency above 0.0001, which together covered 98% to 99.2% of repertoires. A TCR clonal expansion and chaos score per V-J combination was defined as the ratio of F50 clonal expansion to chaos observed in the TCRdist matrix. Welch's t-statistics and random forest were used to narrow the features down to approximately 13 V-J combinations, which were then fed into a naive Bayes classifier. The Morisita-Horn index was used to measure how similar the thyroid and blood repertoires were. TCRdb itself trimmed the public reads at Q25 with fastp, ran MiXCR and retained productive beta chains. Here each entry gathers all rows of one CDR3 protein and keeps the most common genes and DNA. TCRdb's processing, not the study's, gives the V and J calls here. This sample holds 500,000 to 800,000 distinct CDR3 sequences; about 41% were observed only once. Clones ranked in the top ten supply roughly 3% of the sample.

This clonotype has at least ten counts. Its specific antigen is unknown. Within one base of it there is no much larger clone, and no base qualities were kept. Between the V and J ends, shortened by 2 bases and 2 bases respectively, the junction contains 6 bases. CDR1 and CDR2 are read off the germline V gene (reference sequence) as MNHNY and SVGAGI. Its CDR3 holds 13 amino acids, cysteine through phenylalanine. CDR3 DNA is the only sequence kept; it has 39 bases, read in frame from the first base. Input material: peripheral blood. The chain links TRBV6-6 with TRBJ1-1, with no confidently assigned D gene. This clonotype was obtained from an adult man with Graves' ophthalmopathy. The DNA sequence is given as TGTGCCAGCAGTTACATACAAAACACTGAAGCTTTCTTT. Translation gives CASSYIQNTEAFF.